This section outlines one T cell receptor (beta chain) sequence together with its context. Antigen unknown. This entry belongs to a study of cytomegalovirus exposure and HLA in healthy donors. The table came from immunoSEQ multiplex PCR; TCRdb's copy has only in-frame clones and leaves some out. The sample has 200,000 or so clones; about 79% are singletons. The CDR3 consists of 14 residues. The J segment lost 7 bases and the V segment lost 5 bases, leaving 5 bases of the junction unmatched. CDR1 is KGHSH, CDR2 LQKENI, per germline. Points from the study as a whole: For most TCR sequences rarity was the rule, although some public TCRs occurred in many donors. Three CMV-associated chains proved CMV antigen-specific in vitro. Investigators reported 150 to 200 TCR beta chains as tied to cytomegalovirus. First-cohort TCR clusters were later found to tend to co-occur in the approximately 120 validation repertoires.

The sequence came from a woman aged 30 to 39 in good health and CMV-seropositive. What was sequenced was PBMCs. The chain links TRBV18 to TRBJ2-1, with TRBD1 matching over 10 bases. The CDR3 DNA reads TGTGCCAGCTCAACGACAGGGGGCGGGAATGAGCAGTTCTTC. This codes for CASSTTGGGNEQFF.